This entry lists 20 T cell receptor beta chains sequenced from one sample in a study of PD-1 blockade in classical Hodgkin lymphoma. Sequencing was performed with immunoSEQ multiplex PCR; in TCRdb, only in-frame clones are kept and a portion is missing. The sample has thousands of clones, 55% to 65% seen once. Each patient experienced a relapse that followed autologous stem cell transplantation, and brentuximab vedotin exposure varied. The specimen was peripheral blood mononuclear cells (PBMCs), collected at baseline. These receptors originate from a human donor with classical Hodgkin lymphoma.

Comment on this clone: A read error may produce the germline difference seen at one junction end. The V call is TRBV27, the J call TRBJ1-1; no definite D call. Germline CDR1 reads MNHEY; CDR2 reads SMNVEV (reference sequence). The CDR3 spans 14 residues. The CDR3 loop is CASRPRPTGTEASF. As DNA, the CDR3 is TGTGCCAGCAGGCCAAGGCCCACGGGCACTGAAGCTTCCTTT.

The chain has TRBV9 and TRBJ2-5; 12 bases are a match to TRBD2. The CDR3 is 17 residues long. CDR1 and CDR2 from the germline V gene are SGDLS and YYNGEE. V dropped 3 bases and J dropped 4; count of bases not matched to a gene: 10. The CDR3 loop reads CASSEGAGTSGRETQYF. As DNA, the CDR3 is TGTGCCAGCAGCGAAGGGGCCGGGACTAGCGGGCGAGAGACCCAGTACTTC.

The CDR3 sequence is CASSLGTSGSTDTQYF. The CDR3 bases are TGTGCCAGCAGTCTAGGGACTAGCGGGAGCACAGATACGCAGTATTTT. The genes are TRBV28 and TRBJ2-3, with 12 bases identical to TRBD2. The junction had 3 bases not matched to a gene; V was cut back by 5 bases and J by 0 bases. The length of the CDR3 is 16 residues. The germline CDR1 and CDR2 sequences are MDHEN and SYDVKM.

CDR3 amino acids: CASMTLTGDGYTF. The CDR3 nucleotides are TGTGCCAGCATGACATTAACAGGGGATGGCTACACCTTC. The rearrangement uses TRBV28 and TRBJ1-2; 7 positions match TRBD1. The junction had 8 bases not matched to a gene; V was cut back by 7 bases and J by 6 bases. Germline-derived CDR1 and CDR2 are MDHEN and SYDVKM. The CDR3 extends over 13 amino acids.

This chain links TRBV28 with TRBJ1-6, with 10 bases fitting TRBD1. V shed 3 bases and J 4 bases; nucleotides not matched to a gene: 6. Germline assignment: CDR1 MDHEN and CDR2 SYDVKM. The CDR3 is made up of 17 amino acids. The CDR3 reads CASSFGDRGMYNSPLHF. Here the CDR3 DNA reads TGTGCCAGCAGTTTCGGGGACAGGGGAATGTATAATTCACCCCTCCACTTT.

The genes are TRBV7-8 and TRBJ2-2; TRBD1 is a possible D gene (6 bases). This CDR3 is 16 amino acids long. V dropped 1 base and J dropped 6 bases, with 15 bases sitting between them. Germline assignment: CDR1 SGHVS and CDR2 FQNEAQ. The CDR3 DNA sequence: TGTGCCAGCAGCTTAGACGGCAGGGGAAGGGCCGGGGAGCTGTTTTTT. Translating gives CASSLDGRGRAGELFF.

The rearrangement joins TRBV28 to TRBJ2-2, with D unclear. V was trimmed by 6 bases and J by 1 base, leaving 9 bases between them. CDR3 length: 14 amino acids. Germline V gene data show CDR1 as MDHEN and CDR2 as SYDVKM. The CDR3 here is CASRRNMNTGELFF. The CDR3 DNA is TGTGCCAGCAGGAGAAACATGAACACCGGGGAGCTGTTTTTT. The variable domain in full, with the rest retrieved from reference TRBV28 and TRBJ2-2, is DVKVTQSSRYLVKRTGEKVFLECVQDMDHENMFWYRQDPGLGLRLIYFSYDVKMKEKGDIPEGYSVSREKKERFSLILESASTNQTSMYLCASRRNMNTGELFFGEGSRLTVL.

This chain links TRBV2 with TRBJ1-2, with D tentatively TRBD1 (5 bases). CDR3 size: 15 residues. CDR1 is SNHLY and CDR2 is FYNNEI in the germline V gene. The V end was cut by 5 bases, the J end by 0 bases, with 13 bases between. The CDR3 sequence is CASSQTDISNYGYTF. The DNA for the CDR3 is TGTGCCAGCAGTCAGACAGATATTTCTAACTATGGCTACACCTTC.

The chain links TRBV5-4 to TRBJ2-5; 9 positions agree with TRBD1. The V segment lost 4 bases and the J segment 5 bases; nucleotides outside the gene matches: 9. This CDR3 has 15 amino acids. CDR1 and CDR2 from the germline V gene are SGHNT and YYREEE (reference sequence). The CDR3: CASSPDRGFLETQYF. The DNA of the CDR3 is TGTGCCAGCAGCCCTGACAGGGGGTTCTTGGAGACCCAGTACTTC. The full variable domain, completed using reference TRBV5-4 and TRBJ2-5, is ETGVTQSPTHLIKTRGQQVTLRCSSQSGHNTVSWYQQALGQGPQFIFQYYREEENGRGNFPPRFSGLQFPNYSSELNVNALELDDSALYLCASSPDRGFLETQYFGPGTRLLVL.

The chain uses TRBV7-8 and TRBJ1-6; D remains unclear. The CDR3 consists of 14 residues. Germline V gives CDR1 SGHVS, CDR2 FQNEAQ. Trimming shortened V by 3 bases and J by 0 bases, and 3 bases separated the two germline ends. The CDR3 sequence is CASSLGSYNSPLHF. CDR3 in DNA: TGTGCCAGCAGCTTGGGCTCCTATAATTCACCCCTCCACTTT.

The V gene is TRBV7-9, the J gene TRBJ2-1; D call uncertain. This CDR3 is built from 16 residues. The V end lost 5 bases, the J end lost 1 base, and 15 bases lay between the germline ends. Germline CDR1 and CDR2: SEHNR and FQNEAQ (reference sequence). DNA of the CDR3: TGTGCCAGCAGCCCAGAGTTGGCGAGATCCTACAATGAGCAGTTCTTC. It yields the protein CASSPELARSYNEQFF.

The V and J genes are TRBV21-1 and TRBJ2-7; TRBD2 is the table's D call and was not checked against the DNA. TRBV21-1 is termed a pseudogene. CDR3 length: 13 residues. The DNA of the CDR3 is TGTGCCAGCAGCACGGCGGGGGGGCACGAGCAGTACTTC. Its protein product is CASSTAGGHEQYF.

This clone was counted a single time. V and J are TRBV11-2 and TRBJ1-4; 8 nucleotides align to TRBD1. V lost 4 bases, J lost 5 bases, and 6 bases stayed unmatched. CDR3 length: 15 residues. The germline V gene has CDR1 SGHAT and CDR2 FQNNGV. The CDR3 bases are TGTGCCAGCAGCTACTTACGGGACAGGAATGAAAAACTGTTTTTT. As protein: CASSYLRDRNEKLFF.

This clone was counted a few times. The chain links TRBV5-1 to TRBJ2-1; tentative D call: TRBD1 (7 bases). The CDR3 runs 15 residues. V lost 2 bases, J lost 5 bases, and 14 bases lay in between. Germline V CDR1 and CDR2: SGHRS, YFSETQ. The CDR3 DNA reads TGCGCCAGCAGCTTAGGAGGGGGCCCCGACAATGAGCAGTTCTTC. Amino acid sequence: CASSLGGGPDNEQFF.

The chain combines TRBV27 with TRBJ2-3; TRBD2 matches at 11 bases. The CDR3 is made up of 19 amino acids. The germline gives CDR1 MNHEY, CDR2 SMNVEV (reference sequence). With 5 bases clipped from V and 0 bases from J, the junction kept 13 bases outside the gene matches. The CDR3, as DNA: TGTGCCAGCAGTCCTTCCTCACTAGCGGGAGTATTTAGCACAGATACGCAGTATTTT. As protein: CASSPSSLAGVFSTDTQYF.

Sample share makes this clone medium-sized. V is TRBV2 and J is TRBJ2-1; 7 bases align to TRBD1. Per germline, CDR1 SNHLY and CDR2 FYNNEI. The trim removed 0 bases at V and 2 bases at J, leaving 1 base unmatched. The CDR3 totals 15 residues. The CDR3 DNA reads TGTGCCAGCAGTGAAGCAGGGGGCGCCTACAATGAGCAGTTCTTC. This codes for CASSEAGGAYNEQFF.

The rearrangement links TRBV6-5 to TRBJ1-2, with TRBD1 matching 7 bases. J was trimmed by 6 bases and V by 6 bases; bases with no gene match: 7. The CDR3 is 13 amino acids. The V gene's germline CDR1 is MNHEY and CDR2 SVGAGI. The CDR3 DNA is TGTGCCAGCAGATCAACAGGGGCCGATGGCTACACCTTC. This translates into CASRSTGADGYTF.

J is TRBJ1-5 and V is TRBV5-1; D gene uncertain. The CDR3 consists of 14 residues. V was shortened by 3 bases and J by 2 bases, with 9 bases between the two germline ends. Germline V gene lookup returns CDR1 SGHRS and CDR2 YFSETQ. The CDR3 sequence: CASSWSPGNQPQHF. CDR3 coding DNA: TGCGCCAGCAGCTGGTCGCCAGGCAATCAGCCCCAGCATTTT.

By frequency in the sample, this clone is large. This sequence joins TRBV27 and TRBJ2-1; D is unclear. Trimming removed 3 bases at V and 6 bases at J, with 6 bases between. Germline assignment: CDR1 MNHEY and CDR2 SMNVEV (reference sequence). This CDR3 has 12 residues. CDR3 in amino acids: CASSFPGNEQFF. The CDR3 DNA reads as TGTGCCAGCAGTTTCCCGGGCAATGAGCAGTTCTTC.

The rearrangement uses TRBV5-1 and TRBJ2-7; D possibly corresponds to TRBD1 (6 bases). This CDR3 comprises 15 residues. Germline V gives CDR1 SGHRS, CDR2 YFSETQ. With 1 base removed from V and 5 bases from J, the gap between germline ends came to 16 bases. CDR3 residues: CASSLKQGVEDEQYF. The CDR3 bases are TGCGCCAGCAGCTTGAAACAGGGAGTAGAGGACGAGCAGTACTTC.